The subject of this entry is one TCR beta chain. This receptor's antigen is unknown. No much larger clone exists at a distance of one base, and base qualities are not known. Genomic DNA was extracted from sorted cells for sequencing of the TCRbeta CDR3 region. The immunoSEQ Assay was used for sequencing of TCRbeta CDR3 regions. The clones in this table, taken by TCRdb from immuneACCESS, are in-frame only. Not every clone is retained; where verified, under half of the shortfall comes from an unresolved V gene, and the cause of the rest is unknown. The sample table contains tens of thousands of clones; only one count was recorded for 75% to 95% of them. Around 9.3% of the sample is in the top ten clones. The data are from a study of OX40 agonist ivuxolimab in advanced cancers. Regarding the study in general: The costimulatory receptor OX40 (CD134) was targeted by ivuxolimab, a fully human IgG2 agonistic monoclonal antibody. Intravenous ivuxolimab was administered to patients every 2 weeks at six dose levels: 0.01, 0.1, 0.3, 1.5, 3 and 10 mg/kg. Among the 52 dose-escalation patients, about 19 had hepatocellular carcinoma, around 15 melanoma, 9 renal cell carcinoma and 9 head and neck cancer. The dose-escalation cohort was 82.7% male with a mean age of approximately 59 years, ranging from roughly 23 to 90. Prior anti-PD-1, anti-PD-L1 or anti-CTLA-4 therapy was permitted, and 40% of dose-escalation patients had received checkpoint inhibitors. Partial responses occurred in three dose-escalation patients, of whom one had hepatocellular carcinoma and two had cutaneous melanoma. Peripheral TCRbeta sequencing was intended to test whether TCR sequence diversity was altered and clonal T-cell expansion was caused by ivuxolimab. The monotherapy dose-escalation portion (N of about 49 patients) of the phase I ivuxolimab trial is reported in the paper. What the study reported, not specific to this receptor: After ivuxolimab, CD8+ T cells had more expanded clones than CD4+ T cells on average. Low levels of normalized T-cell clonal expansion were also seen in some nonresponding patients. Antigen specificity was not determined for the clonally expanded peripheral T cells. At doses of 0.1 to 3.0 mg/kg, clonal expansion of both CD4+ and CD8+ T cells in blood was seen between baseline and week 6. In the 0.1-3.0 mg/kg groups, partial responders were among the patients with the lowest normalized peripheral clonal expansion, particularly in CD8+ T cells.

The trial excluded patients who had a history of autoimmune disease or who were on systemic immunosuppression. In every dose cohort, peripheral blood was drawn for TCR sequencing at baseline, cycle 4 day 1, and cycle 7 day 1. The samples were drawn from a first-in-human, open-label, multicenter phase I dose-escalation trial of ivuxolimab. Adults with locally advanced or metastatic head and neck squamous cell, hepatocellular, melanoma or renal cell carcinoma were enrolled in the trial. CD4+ and CD8+ T cells were sorted separately from peripheral blood before TCR sequencing. Based on the germline V gene (reference sequence), the CDR1 and CDR2 sequences are MNHEY and SMNVEV. Relative to germline, V is 0 bases shorter and J is 4 bases shorter, with 12 bases between their ends. The CDR3 spans 16 residues, from the cysteine through the phenylalanine. Of the read, only the CDR3 DNA is kept; its 48 bases are in frame from base 1.

The source material was CD4+ or CD8+ T cells sorted from blood, sampled in a trial of the OX40 agonist ivuxolimab. The V gene is TRBV27 and the J gene is TRBJ1-4; there is no confident call for the D gene. The TCR comes from an adult with an advanced solid tumor such as melanoma, head and neck, liver or kidney cancer. The encoded CDR3 is CASSLSGMTSNEKLFF. In nucleotide form, the sequence is TGTGCCAGCAGTTTATCGGGCATGACAAGTAATGAAAAACTGTTTTTT.